This T cell receptor beta chain was sequenced during a study of OX40 agonist ivuxolimab in advanced cancers. The overall study: Patients with hepatocellular carcinoma, melanoma, renal cell or head and neck cancer made up the dose-escalation patients. Notes on the study in general: Both CD4+ and CD8+ T cell populations in blood had undergone clonal expansion by week 6 at 0.1 to 3.0 mg/kg. The expanded peripheral T cells' antigen specificity was not determined.

The CDR3 is 13 amino acids. V gave up 0 bases and J gave up 0 bases, with 3 bases separating them. Germline CDR1 SGHDT, CDR2 YYEEEE. Sequencing was performed with immunoSEQ multiplex PCR; in TCRdb, only in-frame clones are kept and a portion is missing. The repertoire includes under 80,000 clones, approximately 86% of them detected once, and around 0.78% sits in the top ten. As concerns this clone: As yet, its antigen is unknown.

Researchers took blood at baseline, on cycle 4 day 1, and on cycle 7 day 1. V is TRBV5-6 and J is TRBJ2-5, with D hard to call. The clonotype comes from an adult with an advanced solid tumor such as melanoma, head and neck, liver or kidney cancer. The input for sequencing was CD4+ or CD8+ T cells sorted from blood, taken in a trial of the OX40 agonist ivuxolimab. The DNA of the CDR3 is TGTGCCAGCAGCTTGGTCCACCAAGAGACCCAGTACTTC. Translation gives CASSLVHQETQYF.